The clone carrying this T cell receptor (beta chain) was recorded once. The antigen is unknown. A multiplex PCR was run with 60 Vbeta primers and 13 Jbeta primers. Method: immunoSEQ multiplex PCR; TCRdb's copy keeps in-frame clones and lacks some. The sample lists over 150,000 clones, 65% to 80% occurring once. V lost 6 bases, J lost 2 bases, and 16 bases lay in between. Germline V lookup: CDR1 MNHEY, CDR2 SVGAGI. This CDR3 has 15 residues. This specimen comes from a study of cytomegalovirus exposure and HLA in healthy donors. Study-wide findings and caveats: The study assumed roughly uniform donor sequencing depth for presence/absence analyses. Analysis was performed later, and it showed HLA-associated TCR beta chains to be more clonally expanded than equally common others.

Sequencing was carried out using PBMCs. The TCR comes from a middle-aged man in good health and CMV-seronegative. The V and J genes are TRBV6-5 and TRBJ1-2; tentatively, D is TRBD1 (5 bases). The CDR3 is CASSLFKGVNYGYTF. In nucleotides, the CDR3 is TGTGCCAGCAGCCTCTTTAAAGGGGTCAACTATGGCTACACCTTC.